This T cell receptor beta chain came from a study of blood T cell repertoires in COVID-19. This CDR3 has 14 residues. Germline CDR1 reads SGHRS; CDR2 reads YFSETQ. The trim removed 0 bases at V and 4 bases at J, leaving 3 bases unmatched. Recovery among Cohort 3 donors was established by two negative PCRs, clearance, or symptom resolution. Authors' methods: Reference gene primer amplification in the assay estimated nucleated cell counts. Using immunoSEQ multiplex PCR, the repertoire was profiled, and TCRdb retains in-frame clones only, with some absent. That table supplies the V and J calls and clone size; D and trimming were determined from the DNA. The data contain some 150,000 clones, roughly 79% of them singletons.

Specimen: PBMCs or T cells enriched from blood (not recorded which). The clonotype was recovered from a woman in her forties or fifties who had recovered from COVID-19. This sequence joins TRBV5-1 and TRBJ1-2; TRBD1 aligns across 7 bases. The CDR3 DNA reads as TGCGCCAGCAGCTTGGGGGACAGACTCTATGGCTACACCTTC. Protein product: CASSLGDRLYGYTF.